This passage covers 18 T cell receptor beta chains from one sample sequenced in a study of tumor and adjacent non-tumor tissue in lung cancer. The template was RNA from unsorted bulk tissue. This non-tumor lung sample came from over 3 cm beyond the tumor edge. TCRbeta libraries were built with three rounds of nested PCR, modified from ARM-PCR. TCRdb fed the multiplex PCR reads into MiXCR, producing one record per CDR3 protein. Of over 100,000 distinct CDR3 sequences in the sample, about 61% were seen once. Sequencing was carried out using distant non-tumor lung tissue. The receptor source for this set is a man aged 60 to 75 with non-small cell lung cancer.

Concerning this clonotype: A much larger clone is a single base away; this may be a read error. The chain is built from TRBV30 and TRBJ1-5, with D perhaps TRBD1 (6 bases). This CDR3 spans 14 amino acids. The germline V gene encodes CDR1 GTSNPN and CDR2 SVGIG (reference sequence). CDR3 loop: CAWSEQGTNLPQHF. In nucleotides, the CDR3 is TGTGCCTGGAGTGAACAGGGCACTAATCTGCCCCAGCATTTT.

This clonotype was seen at least ten times. This chain links TRBV5-6 with TRBJ2-5; 9 bases are a match to TRBD1. The CDR3 length is 15 residues. Germline V CDR1 and CDR2: SGHDT, YYEEEE. V lost 2 bases and J lost 3; bases outside the gene matches: 5. The CDR3 is CASSLQGAREETQYF. As DNA, the CDR3 is TGTGCCAGCAGCTTACAGGGGGCTCGGGAAGAGACCCAGTACTTC.

Note on this clonotype: One junction end disagrees with the germline gene, perhaps due to a read error. DNA of the CDR3: TGCGCCAACAGCCCCCATGTCAGGGGCGGAATGAATTCACCCCTGCACTTT. Translated, it gives CANSPHVRGGMNSPLHF. The genes are TRBV4-1 and TRBJ1-6; D perhaps matches TRBD1 (6 bases). The CDR3 contains 17 residues. Germline V CDR1 and CDR2: MGHRA, YSYEKL.

Worth noting for this clonotype: One base away lies a much larger clone, so this may be a sequencing read error. The V gene is TRBV12-3 or TRBV12-4, the J gene TRBJ1-3, with D unclear. The CDR3 sequence is 14 residues long. The CDR3 DNA reads as TGTGTCAGCATCTCAGGCTACTCTGGAAACACCATATATTTT. Translated: CVSISGYSGNTIYF.

Regarding this clonotype: A much larger clone differs by one base, so this may be a read error. The J gene is TRBJ2-2, the V gene TRBV6-5; D is unclear. Germline V gene data show CDR1 as MNHEY and CDR2 as SVGAGI. The CDR3 covers 15 residues. CDR3 amino acids: CVSNSLKGSPGELFF. CDR3 nucleotides: TGTGTCAGCAACTCTTTGAAGGGTAGCCCCGGGGAGCTGTTTTTT.

Remarks on this clonotype: Since a much larger clone is just one base distant, this may be a read error. The chain couples TRBV28 to TRBJ2-7; 7 positions match TRBD2. This CDR3 region has 12 residues. Germline V CDR1 and CDR2: MDHEN, SYDVKM. The CDR3 loop reads CASAGTTYEQYF. In nucleotides, the CDR3 is TGTGCATCTGCAGGGACTACCTACGAGCAGTACTTC.

Points on this clonotype: A much larger clone differs from this one at a single base, so this may be a read error. This chain connects TRBV5-6 to TRBJ1-1, with D possibly TRBD1 on 6 matching bases. The CDR3 consists of 15 residues. CDR1 and CDR2 from the germline V gene are SGHDT and YYEEEE. In DNA, the CDR3 is TGTACCAGCAGCTTGGATTCAGGGGATTACACTGAAGCTTTCTTT. Its protein product is CTSSLDSGDYTEAFF.

The chain employs TRBV12-3 or TRBV12-4 and TRBJ1-1, with D unresolved. The V end lost 3 bases, the J end lost 1 base, and 12 bases lay between the germline ends. The CDR3 is 15 amino acids. The CDR3 loop reads CASSLVTGRNTEAFF. CDR3 DNA sequence: TGTGCCAGCAGTTTGGTGACCGGCAGGAACACTGAAGCTTTCTTT.

This clonotype showed up just a few times. It may be a read error: a sequence one base away is much more abundant. J is TRBJ2-1 and V is TRBV6-5; D is ambiguous. Germline V CDR1 and CDR2: MNHEY, SVGAGI. The CDR3 totals 15 residues. CDR3 bases: TGTGCCAGCAAACCCCTGGCAGGCTCCTACAATGAGCAGTCCTTC. This gives the protein CASKPLAGSYNEQSF.

As regards this clonotype: An end of the junction differs from the germline gene, which may be a read error. In DNA form, the CDR3 reads TGTGCCAGCAACTCCAACTTAAATAATGAGCAATTCTTC. This translates into CASNSNLNNEQFF. The V call is TRBV14, the J call TRBJ2-1; D is uncertain. The CDR3 contains 13 residues. Germline values: CDR1 SGHDN, CDR2 FVKESK.

This clonotype has a count of ten or more. The rearrangement uses TRBV28 and TRBJ1-2; 8 nucleotides match TRBD1. CDR1 and CDR2 (germline): MDHEN, SYDVKM. The junction had 7 bases not matched to a gene; V was cut back by 3 bases and J by 4 bases. The CDR3 is made up of 15 amino acids. The CDR3 region has the DNA TGTGCCAGCAGTTTCGGACAGGGCCGGGCCTATGGCTACACCTTC. Translating it yields CASSFGQGRAYGYTF.

A remark on this clonotype: The junction departs from germline at one end; a sequencing error may be responsible. The chain recombines TRBV5-1 with TRBJ2-1; D not certain. The CDR3 runs 15 residues. Germline assignment: CDR1 SGHRS and CDR2 YFSETQ. The CDR3 coding sequence is TGCACCAGCAGCGCGGAAAGGTGGACCTACAATGAGCAGTTCTTC. Translated, it gives CTSSAERWTYNEQFF.

V and J are TRBV5-1 and TRBJ2-3; D ambiguous. Trimming took 6 bases from V and 4 from J, leaving 36 bases between them. The CDR3 has 21 residues. Germline V lookup: CDR1 SGHRS, CDR2 YFSETQ. The CDR3 DNA reads TGCGCCAGCACGGCTACCCTGCAGGCAAACCAAGGGATCGACTCCGCAGATACGCAGTATTTT. Translated, it gives CASTATLQANQGIDSADTQYF.

This clonotype was counted only a few times. This sequence joins TRBV28 and TRBJ2-1; D possibly corresponds to TRBD2 (6 bases). The germline CDR1 and CDR2 sequences are MDHEN and SYDVKM. V was pared by 8 bases and J by 3 bases, with 14 bases between. This CDR3 comprises 14 residues. The CDR3 loop is CASRRASDYNEQFF. The CDR3 DNA reads as TGTGCCAGCCGCCGAGCTAGCGACTACAATGAGCAGTTCTTC.

The count of this clonotype is one. This chain's CDR3 is CASSPGPLARYGYTF. CDR3 sequence (DNA): TGTGCCAGCAGCCCGGGACCCCTCGCTAGATATGGCTACACCTTC. This rearrangement joins TRBV4-2 to TRBJ1-2; a weak D match, TRBD1 (5 bases). The ends were cut back, 4 bases at V and 5 bases at J, with 17 bases in the middle. Germline values: CDR1 LGHNA, CDR2 YNFKEQ. CDR3 length equals 15 residues.

As to this clonotype: A read error is likely, as this CDR3 ends without the conserved phenylalanine or tryptophan. The chain is built from TRBV6-1 and TRBJ2-7, with 16 nucleotides matching TRBD2. V dropped 6 bases and J dropped 3; count of bases not matched to a gene: 11. Germline values: CDR1 MNHNS, CDR2 SASEGT. The length of the CDR3 is 18 residues. The CDR3 DNA is TGTGCCAGCAGGAAACTCGGGACTAGCGGGGGGGTCGGCTACGAGCAGTACCTC. Translation gives CASRKLGTSGGVGYEQYL.

As to this clonotype: Without the conserved terminal phenylalanine or tryptophan, this CDR3 likely stems from a read error. The rearrangement links TRBV4-3 to TRBJ1-1; possibly TRBD1 for D (5 bases). V lost 0 bases and J lost 11, with 13 bases in between. Germline CDR1 and CDR2: LGHNA and YSLEER. The CDR3 extends over 13 amino acids. The CDR3 DNA reads as TGCGCCAGCAGCCAAGACAGGGTGGGTGATGCTTTCTCT. The encoded protein is CASSQDRVGDAFS.

With respect to this clonotype: A much larger clonotype is one base distant, so this may be a read error. The J gene is TRBJ2-5, the V gene TRBV12-3 or TRBV12-4; D is uncertain. V was shortened by 6 bases and J by 4 bases, with 6 bases between the two germline ends. The CDR3 loop spans 11 amino acids. The CDR3 DNA reads TGTGCCAGCAGAAGAGGAGAGACCCAGTACTTC. Amino acid sequence: CASRRGETQYF.